This T cell receptor (beta chain) is from a study of metastatic and nonmetastatic thyroid tumors. Overall study: Repertoires from malignant and benign thyroid patients were compared across blood and tumor or nodule tissue.

Per the study methods: Variation in CDR3 across clinicopathological groups served as the basis for constructing a distant-metastasis classifier in papillary thyroid cancer. TCRdb used MiXCR to call clones anew from the PCR reads. TCRdb assigned the V and J calls; the authors' analysis was not used. The table shows approximately 12,000 clones, with 21% occurring only once. From germline, CDR1 is MNHEY and CDR2 SMNVEV (reference sequence). J lost 9 bases, V lost 5 bases, and 9 bases had no gene match. This CDR3 is built from 13 residues. By sample share, this clone is medium-sized (0.01 to 0.1%). Its antigen is currently unknown. Until they underwent thyroid surgery, no patient had received any treatment. Study findings and constraints: When malignant thyroid tumors were compared with benign nodules, TCR beta diversity was reportedly significantly higher in the malignant tumors. This held in both blood and tumor samples.

V and J are TRBV27 and TRBJ1-1; 7 nucleotides agree with TRBD1. Sequenced input: adjacent normal tissue. This clonotype was obtained from a female donor with papillary thyroid cancer or a benign thyroid nodule (not recorded which). Some clones in this sample may be carry-over from other donors' samples. CDR3 sequence reads: CASSPIQGVQAFF. The CDR3 bases are TGTGCCAGCAGTCCAATTCAGGGGGTGCAAGCTTTCTTT.